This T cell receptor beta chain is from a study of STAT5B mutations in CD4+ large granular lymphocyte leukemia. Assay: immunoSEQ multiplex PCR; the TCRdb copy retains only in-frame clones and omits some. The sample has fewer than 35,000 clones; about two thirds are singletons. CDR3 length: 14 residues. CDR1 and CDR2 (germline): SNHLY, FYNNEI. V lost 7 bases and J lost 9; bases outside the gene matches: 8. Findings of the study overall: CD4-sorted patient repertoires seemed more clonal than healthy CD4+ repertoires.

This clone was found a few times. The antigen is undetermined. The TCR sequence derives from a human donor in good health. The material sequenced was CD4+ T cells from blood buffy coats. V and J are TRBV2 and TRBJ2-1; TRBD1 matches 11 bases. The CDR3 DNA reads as TGTGCCAGCAAGGACAGGGGGCACCTTGTTGAGCAGTTCTTC. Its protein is CASKDRGHLVEQFF.